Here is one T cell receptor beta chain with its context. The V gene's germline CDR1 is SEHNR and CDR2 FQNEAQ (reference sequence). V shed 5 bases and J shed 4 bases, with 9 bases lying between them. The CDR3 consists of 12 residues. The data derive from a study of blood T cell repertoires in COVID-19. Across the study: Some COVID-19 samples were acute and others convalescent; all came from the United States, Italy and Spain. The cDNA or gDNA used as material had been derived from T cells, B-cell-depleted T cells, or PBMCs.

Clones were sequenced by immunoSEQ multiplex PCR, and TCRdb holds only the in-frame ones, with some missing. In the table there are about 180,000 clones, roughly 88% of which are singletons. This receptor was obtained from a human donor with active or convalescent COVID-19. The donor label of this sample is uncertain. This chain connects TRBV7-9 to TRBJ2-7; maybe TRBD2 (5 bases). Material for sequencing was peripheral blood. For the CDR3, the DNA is TGTGCCAGCAGCCCCAGAGGGTACGAGCAGTACTTC. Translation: CASSPRGYEQYF.